The 31 T cell receptor beta chains given below trace back to one sample, sequenced in a study of blood T cells in healthy people across ages. A second about 7 to 12 cycle PCR used barcoded and J-beta primers. TCRdb used MiXCR to reprocess the 5' RACE reads, holding one entry per CDR3 protein. The sample includes about 1.1 million distinct CDR3 sequences, more than 30% seen only once; the top ten take about an eighth. The material sequenced was blood. The receptors originated from a man younger than 35 in good health.

This CDR3 reads CASSSRLAPGNEQFF. CDR3 coding DNA: TGTGCCAGCAGTTCCCGACTAGCCCCCGGCAATGAGCAGTTCTTC. V gene TRBV6-6 combines with J gene TRBJ2-1; 7 nucleotides agree with TRBD2. CDR1 and CDR2 (germline): MNHNY, SVGAGI (reference sequence). Trimming removed 4 bases from V and 6 bases from J; junction bases left unmatched: 9. The length of the CDR3 is 15 residues.

V gene TRBV27 combines with J gene TRBJ1-1, with 10 nucleotides matching TRBD1. The V segment lost 5 bases and the J segment 1 base; nucleotides outside the gene matches: 4. This CDR3 contains 15 residues. Germline V CDR1 and CDR2: MNHEY, SMNVEV (reference sequence). The chain's CDR3 is CASSQRTGGNTEAFF. CDR3 in DNA: TGTGCCAGCAGTCAACGGACAGGGGGGAACACTGAAGCTTTCTTT.

The chain joins TRBV7-9 to TRBJ2-5; no clear D. The V and J ends lost 5 bases and 5 bases respectively, with 12 bases between them. CDR1 SEHNR and CDR2 FQNEAQ come from the germline V gene (reference sequence). This CDR3 region has 13 residues. In DNA, the CDR3 is TGTGCCAGCAGCGTCCGGGCTGACGAGACCCAGTACTTC. This encodes CASSVRADETQYF.

The rearrangement uses TRBV11-1 and TRBJ1-1; possible D gene TRBD1, 6 bases. From germline, CDR1 is SGHAT and CDR2 FQDESV (reference sequence). The CDR3 sequence is 15 residues long. Trimming took 9 bases from V and 0 from J, leaving 17 bases between them. The CDR3 coding sequence is TGTGCCAGTAGCCGACAGGAAGGAGTGAACACTGAAGCTTTCTTT. Residues: CASSRQEGVNTEAFF.

Comments on this clonotype: A read error may account for a junction end that differs from germline. The chain uses TRBV7-2 and TRBJ2-3, with D unresolved. CDR1 and CDR2 from the germline V gene are SGHTA and FQGNSA. The CDR3 covers 12 residues. CDR3 coding DNA: TGTGCCGGCAGCATTCTAGAAGATACGCAGTATTTT. Its protein product is CAGSILEDTQYF.

The chain uses TRBV29-1 and TRBJ1-2, with no clear D. Per germline, CDR1 SQVTM and CDR2 ANQGSEA. The CDR3 consists of 18 residues. Trimming shortened V by 0 bases and J by 4 bases, and 24 bases separated the two germline ends. The chain's CDR3 is CSVEDRDTRQPMAYGYTF. The CDR3 DNA follows: TGCAGCGTTGAAGATAGGGATACTCGCCAACCTATGGCCTATGGCTACACCTTC.

This sequence joins TRBV20-1 and TRBJ1-1, with 10 bases identical to TRBD1. After removal of 0 bases from V and 6 bases from J, the junction contained 10 bases not matched to a gene. Germline values: CDR1 DFQATT, CDR2 SNEGSKA (reference sequence). The CDR3 has 16 amino acids. The CDR3 region is CSARDLEGQGVSEAFF. The CDR3 nucleotides are TGCAGTGCTAGAGATCTTGAAGGACAGGGGGTTTCTGAAGCTTTCTTT.

This chain joins TRBV12-3 or TRBV12-4 and TRBJ2-3; possibly TRBD2 for D (5 bases). The CDR3 has 15 residues. V was clipped by 4 bases and J by 2 bases, with 13 bases between them. CDR3 sequence: CASSSLNGDTDTQYF. In nucleotides, the CDR3 is TGTGCCAGCAGTTCCCTGAACGGGGACACAGATACGCAGTATTTT.

The gene calls are TRBV20-1 and TRBJ1-3; no reliable D call. Looked up from germline, CDR1 is DFQATT and CDR2 is SNEGSKA (reference sequence). V lost 3 bases and J 0 bases, leaving 9 bases between the germline ends. The CDR3 totals 14 residues. The CDR3 DNA reads TGCAGTGCTAGGGAGGGAGCCTCTGGAAACACCATATATTTT. Its translation is CSAREGASGNTIYF.

This clonotype was observed a few times. This chain links TRBV6-6 with TRBJ1-2; 10 bases match TRBD1. The length of the CDR3 is 14 residues. Trimming cost V 6 bases and J 8 bases; bases outside gene matches: 9. CDR1 is MNHNY, CDR2 SVGAGI, per germline (reference sequence). CDR3 sequence reads: CASRYPDRGGGYTF. The CDR3 DNA follows: TGTGCCAGCAGATATCCGGACAGGGGGGGAGGCTACACCTTC.

The J gene is TRBJ2-2, the V gene TRBV20-1; a possible D gene is TRBD2 (6 bases). The V end was cut by 1 base, the J end by 0 bases, with 6 bases between. There are 14 residues in the CDR3. Germline V gene sequence: CDR1 DFQATT, CDR2 SNEGSKA (reference sequence). The CDR3 DNA follows: TGCAGTGCTAGAGGGGACTCGAACACCGGGGAGCTGTTTTTT. This codes for CSARGDSNTGELFF.

The rearrangement uses TRBV7-6 and TRBJ2-1, with 7 bases matching TRBD1. CDR1 and CDR2 (germline): SGHVS, FNYEAQ. V gave up 2 bases and J gave up 13 bases; unmatched junction bases: 14. The CDR3 runs to 15 residues. The CDR3 loop reads CASSLRTGEGNIQFF. CDR3 bases: TGTGCCAGCAGCTTAAGAACAGGGGAAGGGAACATTCAGTTCTTC.

Comments on this clonotype: At one end the junction does not follow the germline gene, possibly because of a read error. The chain recombines TRBV24-1 with TRBJ1-2; D gene uncertain. The CDR3 consists of 12 residues. Germline CDR1 reads KGHDR; CDR2 reads SFDVKD. This CDR3 is CATSRNRDGHTF. The CDR3 coding sequence is TGTGCCACCAGCCGGAATAGGGATGGCCACACCTTC.

This clonotype was picked up many times. The V call is TRBV29-1, the J call TRBJ1-2, with 9 bases aligning to TRBD1. With V trimmed by 6 bases and J by 0 bases, 5 bases remained unmatched. This CDR3 is built from 14 residues. The germline V gene has CDR1 SQVTM and CDR2 ANQGSEA. This CDR3 reads CSVATGGSNYGYTF. The DNA for the CDR3 is TGCAGCGTGGCTACAGGGGGCTCTAACTATGGCTACACCTTC.

This clonotype was seen a single time. Lacking the conserved final phenylalanine or tryptophan, this CDR3 likely reflects a read error. CDR3 protein: CASSERGLGPYGYTL. The CDR3 nucleotides are TGTGCCAGCAGTGAAAGGGGGTTAGGTCCCTATGGCTACACCTTA. The J gene is TRBJ1-2, the V gene TRBV25-1; D perhaps matches TRBD1 (6 bases). The V gene's germline CDR1 is MGHDK and CDR2 SYGVNS. V lost 2 bases and J lost 4, with 14 bases in between. The CDR3 is 15 residues long.

This rearrangement joins TRBV2 to TRBJ2-7; 10 bases match TRBD1. Per germline, CDR1 SNHLY and CDR2 FYNNEI. The J segment lost 5 bases and the V segment lost 7 bases, leaving 8 bases of the junction unmatched. The CDR3 is 14 residues long. CDR3 region: CASNWTGGSNEQYF. The CDR3 nucleotides read TGTGCCAGCAATTGGACAGGGGGTAGCAACGAGCAGTACTTC.

J is TRBJ1-5 and V is TRBV18, with TRBD1 identical over 9 bases. The J segment lost 3 bases and the V segment lost 6 bases, leaving 9 bases of the junction unmatched. The germline V gene encodes CDR1 KGHSH and CDR2 LQKENI. The CDR3 is 16 residues long. CDR3 coding DNA: TGTGCCAGCTCCCCGGACAGGGGCCCTCTCAATCAGCCCCAGCATTTT. Protein sequence: CASSPDRGPLNQPQHF.

This clonotype was observed a handful of times. The gene calls are TRBV2 and TRBJ2-1; 7 bases are shared with TRBD1. The CDR3 contains 16 residues. The J segment lost 7 bases and the V segment lost 2 bases, leaving 11 bases of the junction unmatched. Germline V CDR1 and CDR2: SNHLY, FYNNEI. The CDR3 loop reads CASSERAGGLGNEQFF. For the CDR3, the DNA is TGTGCCAGCAGTGAAAGGGCAGGGGGATTGGGAAATGAGCAGTTCTTC.

This clonotype is a singleton in its sample. The chain couples TRBV20-1 to TRBJ2-1, with D hard to call. CDR1 DFQATT and CDR2 SNEGSKA come from the germline V gene (reference sequence). Trimming took off 2 bases at V and 6 bases at J, with 20 bases between the two ends. CDR3 length: 16 amino acids. The CDR3 is CSARPAGSSFLNEQFF. The CDR3 region has the DNA TGCAGTGCTAGACCCGCAGGATCGAGTTTCCTCAATGAGCAGTTCTTC.

V is TRBV4-1 and J is TRBJ1-1; D is perhaps TRBD1 (5 bases). CDR1 and CDR2 from the germline V gene are MGHRA and YSYEKL. The CDR3 consists of 16 residues. V lost 0 bases and J 7 bases, leaving 18 bases between the germline ends. In DNA form, the CDR3 reads TGCGCCAGCAGCCAAGATTCTTACAGGCAGACGTATGAAGCTTTCTTT. This sequence encodes CASSQDSYRQTYEAFF.

In its sample, this clonotype was seen a few times. The chain combines TRBV12-3 or TRBV12-4 with TRBJ1-1; TRBD1 might be the D (6 bases). The length of the CDR3 is 13 residues. Trimming cost V 6 bases and J 4 bases, with 12 bases left between them. CDR3 DNA: TGTGCCAGCAGGGTGTGGGGGCCCACTGAAGCTTTCTTT. It yields the protein CASRVWGPTEAFF.

The chain uses TRBV10-3 and TRBJ2-6; 8 bases align to TRBD1. Per germline, CDR1 ENHRY and CDR2 SYGVKD. The junction had 2 bases not matched to a gene; V was cut back by 5 bases and J by 2 bases. CDR3 length: 15 residues. The CDR3 here is CAISLDRAGANVLTF. The CDR3 DNA is TGTGCCATCAGTTTGGACAGGGCTGGGGCCAACGTCCTGACTTTC.

This clonotype was observed a few times. The chain is built from TRBV7-9 and TRBJ1-2, with a possible D match to TRBD1 (6 bases). The CDR3 runs 15 residues. Germline V lookup: CDR1 SEHNR, CDR2 FQNEAQ (reference sequence). The V end was cut by 2 bases, the J end by 6 bases, with 16 bases between. CDR3 DNA: TGTGCCAGCAGCTTATACAGGGATAAGCAACATGGCTACACCTTC. It encodes CASSLYRDKQHGYTF.

This clonotype has only a few counts. V usage is TRBV20-1 and J usage is TRBJ2-3; TRBD2 agrees at 13 bases. The germline V gene has CDR1 DFQATT and CDR2 SNEGSKA (reference sequence). This CDR3 region has 19 residues. After removal of 3 bases from V and 2 bases from J, the junction contained 14 bases not matched to a gene. CDR3 region: CSASKTSGGHLHLTDTQYF. Here the CDR3 DNA reads TGCAGTGCTAGCAAGACTAGCGGGGGGCACCTACATCTCACAGATACGCAGTATTTT.

V usage is TRBV6-5 and J usage is TRBJ1-2; possibly TRBD1 for D (5 bases). Deletions cut 0 bases from V and 2 bases from J, with 19 bases between. Germline-derived CDR1 and CDR2 are MNHEY and SVGAGI. This CDR3 has 18 amino acids. CDR3 DNA sequence: TGTGCCAGCAGTTACTCGTCGGTGGGCAGGGAAATCAACTATGGCTACACCTTC. This encodes CASSYSSVGREINYGYTF.

This clonotype was seen more than once but under ten times. The chain recombines TRBV5-4 with TRBJ2-1; D remains unclear. The CDR3 loop spans 12 amino acids. The germline V and J ends were trimmed by 2 bases and 7 bases, with 7 bases remaining between them. The germline V gene encodes CDR1 SGHNT and CDR2 YYREEE (reference sequence). The CDR3 here is CASSLFDNEQFF. In nucleotides, the CDR3 is TGTGCCAGCAGCTTATTCGATAATGAGCAGTTCTTC.

With respect to this clonotype: One junction end disagrees with the germline gene, perhaps due to a read error. The chain combines TRBV28 with TRBJ2-1; perhaps TRBD1 as D (6 bases). The germline V gene has CDR1 MDHEN and CDR2 SYDVKM. This CDR3 has 15 amino acids. The DNA for the CDR3 is TGTGCCAGCTGTACCCGGGACAATGAAGACAATGGGCAGTTCTTC. Its protein product is CASCTRDNEDNGQFF.

The chain joins TRBV20-1 to TRBJ2-3, with 11 bases that match TRBD2. With V trimmed by 3 bases and J by 5 bases, 10 bases remained unmatched. The CDR3 contains 16 residues. Germline values: CDR1 DFQATT, CDR2 SNEGSKA (reference sequence). Here the CDR3 DNA reads TGCAGTGCTAGTGTCGGGCTAGCGGGGGGCAGAGATACGCAGTATTTT. Amino acids: CSASVGLAGGRDTQYF.

The rearrangement joins TRBV20-1 to TRBJ1-1, with a possible D match to TRBD1 (6 bases). V gave up 3 bases and J gave up 3 bases, with 14 bases separating them. From germline, CDR1 is DFQATT and CDR2 SNEGSKA (reference sequence). The CDR3 runs 14 residues. The CDR3, as DNA: TGCAGTGCTAGGGGGGGCGACTCATACACTGAAGCTTTCTTT. Its protein is CSARGGDSYTEAFF.

This clonotype was found a few times. CDR3 loop: CASSLEGSTNTEAFF. For the CDR3, the DNA is TGCGCCAGCAGCTTGGAGGGCAGCACGAACACTGAAGCTTTCTTT. V and J are TRBV5-1 and TRBJ1-1; D remains ambiguous. Germline V gene data show CDR1 as SGHRS and CDR2 as YFSETQ. The CDR3 length is 15 residues. With 0 bases removed from V and 1 base from J, the gap between germline ends came to 10 bases. The whole variable domain, filled in from reference TRBV5-1 and TRBJ1-1, reads KAGVTQTPRYLIKTRGQQVTLSCSPISGHRSVSWYQQTPGQGLQFLFEYFSETQRNKGNFPGRFSGRQFSNSRSEMNVSTLELGDSALYLCASSLEGSTNTEAFFGQGTRLTVV.

The chain links TRBV7-2 to TRBJ1-2; TRBD1 is a possible D gene (5 bases). The CDR3 is made up of 14 amino acids. Germline V gene sequence: CDR1 SGHTA, CDR2 FQGNSA. Trimming shortened V by 5 bases and J by 12 bases, and 22 bases separated the two germline ends. CDR3 sequence: CASSRGDSPSLHTF. The DNA for the CDR3 is TGTGCCAGCAGCCGAGGGGACTCACCCTCGCTTCACACCTTC.